The next 29 T cell receptor beta chains were all read from a single sample in a study of blood T cells in healthy people across ages. For the second PCR, which ran for 7 to 11 cycles, a sample-barcoded 5' primer and a J-beta primer mix were used. Each CDR3 protein gets one entry after TCRdb re-called the 5' RACE reads with MiXCR. The sample shows some 1.6 million distinct CDR3 sequences, about 35% of them seen only once. The sequenced material came from blood. These receptors were obtained from a woman aged 30 to 39 in good health.

The V call is TRBV21-1, the J call TRBJ2-3; the table's D call, TRBD2, has no DNA check behind it. TRBV21-1 is classified as a pseudogene. The CDR3 totals 20 residues. CDR3 sequence (DNA): TGTGCCAGCAGCAAAGCAGCCCAGCGGGAGGGCCGAGTAGTGACAGATACGCAGTATTTT. This sequence encodes CASSKAAQREGRVVTDTQYF.

This clonotype was recorded a few times. The J gene is TRBJ1-1, the V gene TRBV20-1; the D is unclear. This CDR3 is 13 amino acids long. Germline assignment: CDR1 DFQATT and CDR2 SNEGSKA (reference sequence). Trimming removed 0 bases from V and 0 bases from J, with 5 bases in between. CDR3 sequence reads: CSARDSMNTEAFF. The CDR3 DNA follows: TGCAGTGCTAGAGACAGCATGAACACTGAAGCTTTCTTT.

The V gene is TRBV18, the J gene TRBJ1-5; D may be TRBD1 (5 bases). V was cut by 3 bases and J by 5 bases, with 14 bases left in between. The CDR3 has 15 residues. CDR1 is KGHSH and CDR2 is LQKENI in the germline V gene. The CDR3 DNA is TGTGCCAGCTCACCCCCTGGGGGAATGGATCAGCCCCAGCATTTT. This sequence encodes CASSPPGGMDQPQHF.

This clonotype came up a few times. The rearrangement links TRBV20-1 to TRBJ2-2, with a tentative D call TRBD1 (7 bases). This CDR3 has 14 amino acids. The germline V gene encodes CDR1 DFQATT and CDR2 SNEGSKA (reference sequence). The ends were cut back, 5 bases at V and 4 bases at J, with 14 bases in the middle. This CDR3 is CSALTGRGTGELFF. The DNA for the CDR3 is TGCAGTGCTCTGACAGGGCGGGGCACCGGGGAGCTGTTTTTT.

The chain recombines TRBV6-2 or TRBV6-3 with TRBJ1-1, with a possible D match to TRBD1 (5 bases). This CDR3 is 13 amino acids long. CDR1 MNHEY and CDR2 SVGEGT come from the germline V gene. With 2 bases removed from V and 6 bases from J, the gap between germline ends came to 10 bases. The CDR3 nucleotides are TGTGCCAGCAGTTACCCCGGGGGGGCTGAAGCTTTCTTT. Translated: CASSYPGGAEAFF.

This rearrangement joins TRBV5-5 to TRBJ2-1, with 7 bases identical to TRBD2. V was clipped by 3 bases and J by 7 bases; unmatched bases: 7. This CDR3 is 14 amino acids long. Germline V lookup: CDR1 SGHKS, CDR2 YYEKEE (reference sequence). The CDR3 spells CASSSPERGNEQFF. CDR3 nucleotides: TGTGCCAGCAGCTCCCCAGAGCGGGGAAATGAGCAGTTCTTC.

With respect to this clonotype: Possible read error: a much larger clone is one base away. CDR3 sequence: CASSLGETEDTQYF. The DNA of the CDR3 is TGTGCCAGCAGTTTGGGAGAGACGGAAGATACGCAGTATTTT. The chain recombines TRBV12-3 or TRBV12-4 with TRBJ2-3, with a tentative D call TRBD2 (5 bases). The CDR3 contains 14 residues. V gave up 3 bases and J gave up 5 bases, with 12 bases separating them.

This clonotype occurred many times. V and J are TRBV6-6 and TRBJ2-4; D tentatively fits TRBD1 or TRBD2 (5 bases each). V was trimmed by 7 bases and J by 7 bases, leaving 11 bases between them. In germline, CDR1 is MNHNY, CDR2 SVGAGI (reference sequence). The CDR3 has 12 residues. The CDR3 loop is CASTPGPNIQYF. CDR3 sequence (DNA): TGTGCCAGCACCCCGGGACCTAACATTCAGTACTTC.

V and J are TRBV21-1 and TRBJ2-1; the table gives TRBD2 as D, unverified against the DNA. TRBV21-1 counts as a pseudogene. CDR3 length: 16 residues. The CDR3 DNA follows: TGTGCCAGCAGCCAATTATCAGGAGGGAGGGGAAATGAGCAGTTCTTC. Its translation: CASSQLSGGRGNEQFF.

The chain employs TRBV6-6 and TRBJ1-1; a possible D gene is TRBD1 (5 bases). V was clipped by 0 bases and J by 5 bases, with 7 bases between them. CDR3 length: 13 residues. The germline gives CDR1 MNHNY, CDR2 SVGAGI (reference sequence). The CDR3 here is CASSYSQGTEAFF. Written as DNA, the CDR3 is TGTGCCAGCAGTTACTCGCAGGGTACTGAAGCTTTCTTT.

The table lists this clonotype with many counts. The gene calls are TRBV29-1 and TRBJ2-1; 11 positions match TRBD2. The CDR3 contains 14 residues. From germline, CDR1 is SQVTM and CDR2 ANQGSEA. With V trimmed by 7 bases and J by 2 bases, 4 bases remained unmatched. CDR3 sequence: CSGSGLAAYNEQFF. CDR3 nucleotide sequence: TGCAGCGGATCGGGACTAGCGGCCTACAATGAGCAGTTCTTC.

V and J are TRBV4-1 and TRBJ1-5; the match to TRBD1 covers 7 bases. The V gene end was trimmed by 8 bases and the J gene end by 0 bases; junction bases not matched to a gene: 7. The CDR3 contains 15 residues. Germline V gene data show CDR1 as MGHRA and CDR2 as YSYEKL. The CDR3 loop is CASAGRGDSNQPQHF. The CDR3 DNA reads as TGCGCCAGCGCAGGCAGGGGGGATAGCAATCAGCCCCAGCATTTT.

In its sample, this clonotype was seen a few times. The V call is TRBV19, the J call TRBJ1-1; D may be TRBD1 (5 bases). The CDR3 consists of 15 residues. Germline CDR1 reads LNHDA; CDR2 reads SQIVND (reference sequence). Trimming stripped 7 bases from V and 1 base from J, with 16 bases between. For the CDR3, the DNA is TGTGCCAGTACGGTGGCCGGGACGGAGAACACTGAAGCTTTCTTT. It codes for CASTVAGTENTEAFF.

In its sample, this clonotype was seen many times. The rearrangement joins TRBV7-2 to TRBJ2-1; TRBD1 agrees at 11 bases. The germline V gene encodes CDR1 SGHTA and CDR2 FQGNSA. J was trimmed by 3 bases and V by 5 bases; bases with no gene match: 3. The CDR3 totals 15 residues. Here the CDR3 DNA reads TGTGCCAGCAGCGGGGGGACAGGGGGCTACAATGAGCAGTTCTTC. Translated, it gives CASSGGTGGYNEQFF.

V gene TRBV27 combines with J gene TRBJ2-3; 10 bases map to TRBD2. The CDR3 length is 16 residues. The ends lost 3 bases at V and 0 bases at J; junction bases unmatched: 3. Germline CDR1 reads MNHEY; CDR2 reads SMNVEV (reference sequence). CDR3 amino acids: CASSFLTSGSTDTQYF. The CDR3 DNA follows: TGTGCCAGCAGTTTCCTGACTAGCGGGAGCACAGATACGCAGTATTTT.

There are many counts of this clonotype. The CDR3 loop is CASSQRAGRVQHF. CDR3 bases: TGTGCCAGCTCACAGAGGGCCGGAAGGGTCCAGCATTTT. This rearrangement joins TRBV7-2 to TRBJ1-5; D not resolved. Germline lookup yields CDR1 SGHTA and CDR2 FQGNSA. V lost 8 bases to trimming and J lost 12 bases, with 20 bases between them. This CDR3 is 13 amino acids long.

This clonotype was observed a few times. The V call is TRBV5-1, the J call TRBJ1-1; D remains ambiguous. Germline values: CDR1 SGHRS, CDR2 YFSETQ. This CDR3 is built from 14 residues. The V gene lost 4 bases and the J gene lost 0 bases, with 10 bases spanning the gap. The CDR3 spells CASSPWALNTEAFF. CDR3 DNA sequence: TGCGCCAGCAGCCCCTGGGCATTGAACACTGAAGCTTTCTTT.

The chain is built from TRBV21-1 and TRBJ2-3; TRBD1 was called by the table and not checked on the DNA. TRBV21-1 is termed a pseudogene. This CDR3 spans 19 amino acids. CDR3 DNA: TGTGCCAGCAGCAAAGTCCGCGGGACAGGACGAGAGAGCTTAGATACGCAGTATTTT. It encodes CASSKVRGTGRESLDTQYF.

This clonotype was counted a single time. It may be a read error: a sequence one base away is much more abundant. CDR3 loop: CARCDLVAAYEQYF. CDR3 coding DNA: TGCGCCAGGTGCGATTTGGTCGCAGCCTACGAGCAGTACTTC. The chain recombines TRBV10-1 with TRBJ2-7; D is ambiguous. Germline CDR1 WNHNN, CDR2 SYGVQD (reference sequence). This CDR3 region has 14 residues. Trimming shortened V by 9 bases and J by 2 bases, and 17 bases separated the two germline ends.

The chain is built from TRBV20-1 and TRBJ2-3; no reliable D call. The CDR3 runs 17 residues. Germline loops: CDR1 DFQATT, CDR2 SNEGSKA (reference sequence). Trimming removed 0 bases from V and 2 bases from J, with 18 bases in between. This CDR3 reads CSAREPLGRRHTDTQYF. For the CDR3, the DNA is TGCAGTGCTAGAGAGCCTCTTGGCAGACGGCACACAGATACGCAGTATTTT.

The rearrangement uses TRBV6-1 and TRBJ2-7; D is uncertain. Germline CDR1 and CDR2: MNHNS and SASEGT. The CDR3 contains 12 residues. The germline V and J ends were trimmed by 6 bases and 2 bases, with 8 bases remaining between them. CDR3 sequence: CASSGEAYEQYF. DNA of the CDR3: TGTGCCAGCAGCGGAGAAGCCTACGAGCAGTACTTC.

This clonotype has a handful of counts. The chain recombines TRBV10-3 with TRBJ2-7, with D perhaps matching TRBD1 (6 bases). This CDR3 has 14 residues. Germline V lookup: CDR1 ENHRY, CDR2 SYGVKD. Between the trimmed V and J ends, which lost 3 bases and 5 bases, there was a span of 14 bases. The CDR3: CAISEGRGVNEQYF. CDR3 coding DNA: TGTGCCATCAGTGAAGGCAGGGGTGTAAACGAGCAGTACTTC.

This clonotype was seen more than once but under ten times. This chain links TRBV7-3 with TRBJ2-7, with TRBD1 as a possible D gene (6 bases). V was clipped by 5 bases and J by 2 bases, with 16 bases between them. CDR1 and CDR2 from the germline V gene are SGHTA and FQGTGA. The CDR3 has 15 amino acids. CDR3 nucleotides: TGTGCCAGCAGCCAATACCGCGGACAGACCTACGAGCAGTACTTC. It yields the protein CASSQYRGQTYEQYF.

This clonotype was seen a few times. The CDR3 DNA sequence: TGTGCCAGCAGCTTAGAGCGCCTGGGTTCCTACGAGCAGTACTTC. Protein product: CASSLERLGSYEQYF. The rearrangement links TRBV7-2 to TRBJ2-7; D uncertain. CDR1 and CDR2 from the germline V gene are SGHTA and FQGNSA. V lost 1 base and J 1 base, leaving 11 bases between the germline ends. This CDR3 has 15 residues.

CDR3 sequence (DNA): TGTGCCAGCAGTTTGGACTATCAGAATGAGCAGTTCTTC. Translation: CASSLDYQNEQFF. This sequence joins TRBV28 and TRBJ2-1; D possibly corresponds to TRBD2 (6 bases). Germline CDR1 is MDHEN and CDR2 is SYDVKM. V gave up 3 bases and J gave up 7 bases, with 10 bases separating them. This CDR3 spans 13 amino acids.

Only a few counts were recorded for this clonotype. This chain uses TRBV6-1 with TRBJ1-2, with D unclear. The CDR3 is 12 residues long. Deletions cut 10 bases from V and 1 base from J, with 10 bases between. Germline CDR1 reads MNHNS; CDR2 reads SASEGT. The CDR3 bases are TGTGCCACCACGGGAATTAACTATGGCTACACCTTC. Its translation is CATTGINYGYTF.

This chain links TRBV10-2 with TRBJ2-7, with 13 bases that match TRBD2. After removal of 7 bases from V and 7 bases from J, the junction contained 4 bases not matched to a gene. CDR1 is WSHSY, CDR2 SAAADI, per germline. The length of the CDR3 is 13 residues. CDR3 coding DNA: TGCGCCAGCATACTAGCGGGAGGGGGGGAGCAGTACTTC. Its protein is CASILAGGGEQYF.

This clonotype has only a few counts. The V call is TRBV4-1, the J call TRBJ2-1; a possible D gene is TRBD2 (5 bases). Germline loops: CDR1 MGHRA, CDR2 YSYEKL. CDR3 length: 16 amino acids. V was cut by 3 bases and J by 5 bases, with 17 bases left in between. The CDR3 region is CASSHAGVLRHNEQFF. CDR3 bases: TGCGCCAGCAGCCATGCCGGGGTTCTTCGTCACAATGAGCAGTTCTTC.

This clonotype was counted between two and nine times. The chain combines TRBV12-3 or TRBV12-4 with TRBJ2-1, with TRBD2 matching 15 bases. J gave up 9 bases and V 5 bases, and 8 bases lay outside the gene matches. This CDR3 region has 16 residues. DNA for the CDR3: TGTGCCAGCAGTCGGGGGACTAGCGGGGGGTTAGGTGAGCAGTTCTTC. It yields the protein CASSRGTSGGLGEQFF.